Listed below are T cell receptor beta chains from one sample, sequenced in a study of identical twins. TCRdb independently ran MiXCR on the 5' RACE reads; one entry per CDR3 protein. In the table there are some 210,000 distinct CDR3 sequences, less than 20% of which are singletons. These records were also assigned to another study, of T cells expressing NK-cell markers.

The sequenced material came from CD8+ T cells sorted from blood. These receptors all stem from a young woman in good health. The CDR3 runs from the conserved cysteine through the conserved F or W. Rows may omit the clone size; those that give it use once, few, many or a size class.

TRBJ1-2,TRBV20-1,NA,CSAPDRGAGYTF
TRBJ2-3,TRBV4-2,NA,CASSPRWGAPTDTQYF
TRBJ2-5,TRBV12-3/TRBV12-4,many,CASSFLAGAQETQYF
TRBJ2-5,TRBV27,few,CASRSSRFYTGDETQYF
TRBJ2-7,TRBV20-1,NA,CSARGDGRYFSGYEQYF
TRBJ2-7,TRBV19,NA,CASSMGPDSYEQYF
TRBJ2-5,TRBV20-1,NA,CSARGVEETQYF
TRBJ1-2,TRBV7-9,NA,CASSLYAGKVDGYTF
TRBJ2-7,TRBV29-1,NA,CSVGGLAKGYEQYF
TRBJ2-7,TRBV20-1,NA,CSARVGLATYEQYF
TRBJ1-2,TRBV12-3/TRBV12-4,NA,CASTTHAEGGYTF
TRBJ2-7,TRBV20-1,NA,CSARSPGHHYEQYF
TRBJ2-1,TRBV3-1,many,CASSTLPNEQFF
TRBJ2-1,TRBV20-1,many,CSARDLISQNNEQFF
TRBJ2-1,TRBV29-1,NA,CSVETSGRTYNEQFF
TRBJ2-1,TRBV24-1,few,CATSDNRAYNEQFF
TRBJ2-7,TRBV29-1,few,CSVGTYEQYF
TRBJ2-1,TRBV9,few,CASSSGTSGYEQFF
TRBJ2-6,TRBV4-3,few,CASSSTGLMRSGANVLTF
TRBJ2-5,TRBV13,NA,CASSSAQETQYF
TRBJ2-3,TRBV13,NA,CASSRDRGSADTQYF
TRBJ1-2,TRBV6-6,NA,CASSQGQGDGYTF
TRBJ2-3,TRBV7-6,few,CASSLAAGTFTDTQYF
TRBJ2-2,TRBV7-9,few,CASPLGVSGELFF
TRBJ2-2,TRBV9,few,CASSDSGSNTGELFF
TRBJ2-1,TRBV29-1,many,CSVDGAGREQFF
TRBJ2-1,TRBV20-1,NA,CSARVINEQFF
TRBJ2-7,TRBV10-3,many,CAISDSGTGYEQYF
TRBJ1-2,TRBV28,few,CASTGGDHSNYGYTF
TRBJ2-7,TRBV20-1,few,CSARLLAEGYEQYF
TRBJ2-6,TRBV5-6,few,CASSWGSGANVLTF
TRBJ1-1,TRBV18,few,CASSPGPRRTEAFF
TRBJ2-5,TRBV6-1,few,CASSTPGLAGERETQYF
TRBJ2-5,TRBV4-3,few,CASSQRRSVETQYF
TRBJ2-4,TRBV13,NA,CASSFGAGGHLNIQYF
TRBJ1-4,TRBV4-1,NA,CASSQEASAVWLDEKLFF
TRBJ2-2,TRBV6-5,few,CASSSTERNTGELFF
TRBJ2-1,TRBV14,few,CASSQIPYNEQFF
TRBJ2-5,TRBV12-3/TRBV12-4,NA,CASSFEGFETQYF
TRBJ2-1,TRBV29-1,few,CSVEAPVRGEQFF
TRBJ1-2,TRBV27,few,CASSLSRGASGGYTF
TRBJ2-7,TRBV3-1,few,CASSQGYGEQYF
TRBJ2-5,TRBV5-1,few,CASSITSGGGETQYF
TRBJ2-7,TRBV6-5,NA,CASSLTGRDEQYF
TRBJ2-4,TRBV5-5,few,CASSLADLAKNIQYF
TRBJ2-7,TRBV30,NA,CAFSPLMDEQYF
TRBJ1-1,TRBV5-1,NA,CASSLEAGGGTEAFF
TRBJ2-7,TRBV20-1,few,CGGGDLSYEQYF
TRBJ2-2,TRBV12-3/TRBV12-4,few,CASSQTSGVTGELFF
TRBJ2-7,TRBV9,NA,CASSVESHYEQYF
TRBJ2-1,TRBV10-2,few,CASSESTSGPYNEQFF
TRBJ2-1,TRBV6-1,many,CASSDLAGGYNEQFF
TRBJ2-5,TRBV7-9,few,CASSFRDRKQETQYF
TRBJ2-5,TRBV10-3,NA,CATKGLEETQYF
TRBJ2-3,TRBV12-3/TRBV12-4,NA,CASSGPGGRGQYF
TRBJ2-2,TRBV24-1,NA,CATSDPRGARGELFF
TRBJ2-1,TRBV9,NA,CASSGSKTHNEQFF
TRBJ2-7,TRBV6-5,few,CASSYRASSYEQYF
TRBJ1-1,TRBV15,few,CATSSLNPGTPYTEAFF